A single sample is the source of the 19 T cell receptor beta chains below, sequenced in a study of T cells in narcolepsy. Produced via immunoSEQ multiplex PCR; TCRdb's table is partial and in-frame only. There are under 30,000 clones in the sample; more than 75% occur only once, and about 3.4% lies in the top ten. The source material was CD45RA- memory CD4+ T cells from PBMCs. These receptors all come from a human donor with narcolepsy.

The V and J genes are TRBV5-1 and TRBJ1-6; the match to TRBD1 covers 8 bases. V trimming: 4 bases; J trimming: 6 bases; junction bases outside the gene matches: 6. Per germline, CDR1 SGHRS and CDR2 YFSETQ. The CDR3 is made up of 15 amino acids. The CDR3, as DNA: TGCGCCAGCAGCCTGGACAGGGCGAGTAATTCACCCCTCCACTTT. Translating gives CASSLDRASNSPLHF.

The rearrangement joins TRBV11-2 to TRBJ1-3; TRBD1 agrees at 7 bases. The V gene end was trimmed by 5 bases and the J gene end by 9 bases; junction bases not matched to a gene: 10. Germline lookup yields CDR1 SGHAT and CDR2 FQNNGV. The CDR3 sequence is 14 residues long. The CDR3 nucleotides are TGTGCCAGCAGCCCGCCCGGGACAGCCTTCACCATATATTTT. Translation gives CASSPPGTAFTIYF.

This clone was recorded only once. The gene calls are TRBV2 and TRBJ1-5, with D possibly being TRBD1 (5 bases). There are 16 residues in the CDR3. V lost 1 base to trimming and J lost 3 bases, with 13 bases between them. In germline, CDR1 is SNHLY, CDR2 FYNNEI. CDR3 nucleotides: TGTGCCAGCAGTGAAGGGACACTAGGCTCCAATCAGCCCCAGCATTTT. Translated: CASSEGTLGSNQPQHF. The variable domain in full, with the rest retrieved from reference TRBV2 and TRBJ1-5, is EPEVTQTPSHQVTQMGQEVILRCVPISNHLYFYWYRQILGQKVEFLVSFYNNEISEKSEIFDDQFSVERPDGSNFTLKIRSTKLEDSAMYFCASSEGTLGSNQPQHFGDGTRLSIL.

The V gene is TRBV19, the J gene TRBJ2-1; D gene uncertain. The CDR3 covers 13 residues. The germline V gene encodes CDR1 LNHDA and CDR2 SQIVND (reference sequence). V gave up 5 bases and J gave up 5 bases, with 10 bases separating them. CDR3 sequence (DNA): TGTGCCAGTAGTTCTCAGAGGAACAATGAGCAGTTCTTC. Translating it yields CASSSQRNNEQFF.

The chain couples TRBV4-1 to TRBJ1-2, with 12 bases that match TRBD1. Germline V gives CDR1 MGHRA, CDR2 YSYEKL. The CDR3 extends over 15 amino acids. V trimming: 8 bases; J trimming: 7 bases; junction bases outside the gene matches: 11. In DNA, the CDR3 is TGCGCCAGCTCTAAACCGGGACAGGGGGCTTTTGGCTACACCTTC. Residues: CASSKPGQGAFGYTF.

The sample holds a few counts of this clone. The chain carries TRBV6-6 and TRBJ1-2, with no clear D. Between the trimmed V and J ends, which lost 1 base and 7 bases, there was a span of 7 bases. Germline assignment: CDR1 MNHNY and CDR2 SVGAGI (reference sequence). The CDR3 is 12 residues long. The CDR3 nucleotides are TGTGCCAGCAGTTACTATTCCGGTGGCTACACCTTC. Residues: CASSYYSGGYTF.

The chain couples TRBV4-2 to TRBJ2-5, with 9 nucleotides matching TRBD2. J was trimmed by 1 base and V by 2 bases; bases with no gene match: 2. The germline CDR1 and CDR2 sequences are LGHNA and YNFKEQ. The CDR3 is 15 residues long. The CDR3 region is CASSQLAGTQETQYF. For the CDR3, the DNA is TGTGCCAGCAGCCAACTAGCGGGAACCCAAGAGACCCAGTACTTC.

The chain joins TRBV30 to TRBJ1-3; D is unclear. Germline V gene data show CDR1 as GTSNPN and CDR2 as SVGIG (reference sequence). This CDR3 region has 14 residues. Trimming removed 4 bases at V and 8 bases at J, with 18 bases between. CDR3 DNA sequence: TGTGCCTGGATCCGAAGGGCGAGGTTTGACACCATATATTTT. Protein product: CAWIRRARFDTIYF. Supplemented by reference TRBV30 and TRBJ1-3, the full variable domain reads SQTIHQWPATLVQPVGSPLSLECTVEGTSNPNLYWYRQAAGRGLQLLFYSVGIGQISSEVPQNLSASRPQDRQFILSSKKLLLSDSGFYLCAWIRRARFDTIYFGEGSWLTVV.

The chain carries TRBV6-4 and TRBJ1-2; possible D gene TRBD1, 5 bases. Germline V lookup: CDR1 MRHNA, CDR2 SNTAGT. Trimming removed 5 bases from V and 6 bases from J, with 13 bases in between. CDR3 size: 13 residues. The CDR3 is CASSNGAGDGYTF. CDR3 sequence (DNA): TGTGCCAGCAGTAACGGGGCCGGGGATGGCTACACCTTC.

The genes are TRBV27 and TRBJ2-3; D is unresolved. Germline-derived CDR1 and CDR2 are MNHEY and SMNVEV (reference sequence). The CDR3 length is 14 residues. V shed 3 bases and J shed 0 bases, with 7 bases lying between them. In nucleotides, the CDR3 is TGTGCCAGCAGTTTGTTACGGAGCACAGATACGCAGTATTTT. As protein: CASSLLRSTDTQYF.

This chain connects TRBV7-2 to TRBJ2-1, with TRBD2 matching over 10 bases. V lost 3 bases and J lost 5; bases outside the gene matches: 7. This CDR3 has 16 residues. CDR1 and CDR2 (germline): SGHTA, FQGNSA. Written as DNA, the CDR3 is TGTGCCAGCAGCTTGGGTAGCGGGGGGTTACACAATGAGCAGTTCTTC. Its protein is CASSLGSGGLHNEQFF.

This chain links TRBV5-4 with TRBJ2-3, with a weak D call TRBD2 (6 bases). Between the trimmed V and J ends, which lost 3 bases and 5 bases, there was a span of 16 bases. There are 15 residues in the CDR3. Per germline, CDR1 SGHNT and CDR2 YYREEE (reference sequence). The CDR3 protein is CASSSGTGRQDTQYF. The CDR3 DNA is TGTGCCAGCAGCTCTGGGACTGGGAGACAAGATACGCAGTATTTT.

The rearrangement joins TRBV5-4 to TRBJ2-7, with 15 bases aligning to TRBD2. After removal of 3 bases from V and 7 bases from J, the junction contained 5 bases not matched to a gene. Germline V gene sequence: CDR1 SGHNT, CDR2 YYREEE (reference sequence). There are 15 residues in the CDR3. In DNA, the CDR3 is TGTGCCAGCAGCTCCGGGACTAGCGGGGGGTGGGAGCAGTACTTC. It yields the protein CASSSGTSGGWEQYF.

The rearrangement links TRBV7-3 to TRBJ2-7; 8 bases match TRBD1. This CDR3 is 13 amino acids long. Germline V CDR1 and CDR2: SGHTA, FQGTGA. V was clipped by 2 bases and J by 7 bases; unmatched bases: 4. Written as DNA, the CDR3 is TGTGCCAGCAGCTTACAGGGGGCGCGTGAGCAGTACTTC. Its protein product is CASSLQGAREQYF. Together with reference TRBV7-3 and TRBJ2-7, the CDR3 gives the full variable domain: GAGVSQTPSNKVTEKGKYVELRCDPISGHTALYWYRQSLGQGPEFLIYFQGTGAADDSGLPNDRFFAVRPEGSVSTLKIQRTERGDSAVYLCASSLQGAREQYFGPGTRLTVT.

V is TRBV2 and J is TRBJ1-2; unclear D gene. Germline loops: CDR1 SNHLY, CDR2 FYNNEI. V shed 4 bases and J shed 4 bases, with 10 bases lying between them. This CDR3 spans 13 amino acids. CDR3 sequence: CASSGSGSYGYTF. Here the CDR3 DNA reads TGTGCCAGCAGTGGGTCAGGCAGCTATGGCTACACCTTC.

Here the CDR3 DNA reads TGTGCCAGCAGCTCTCCCATAGGTATGGGGAAAGAGACCCAGTACTTC. Translation: CASSSPIGMGKETQYF. This chain joins TRBV11-2 and TRBJ2-5; D is unclear. Germline V gene sequence: CDR1 SGHAT, CDR2 FQNNGV. The V end was cut by 4 bases, the J end by 3 bases, with 18 bases between. This CDR3 contains 16 residues. The whole variable domain, remainder taken from reference TRBV11-2 and TRBJ2-5, is EAGVAQSPRYKIIEKRQSVAFWCNPISGHATLYWYQQILGQGPKLLIQFQNNGVVDDSQLPKDRFSAERLKGVDSTLKIQPAKLEDSAVYLCASSSPIGMGKETQYFGPGTRLLVL.

The J gene is TRBJ2-5, the V gene TRBV5-1; 8 bases map to TRBD1. The DNA end favors TRBJ2-7, so the J call may be wrong. This CDR3 region has 15 residues. Germline-derived CDR1 and CDR2 are SGHRS and YFSETQ. The CDR3 sequence is CASSFLGQGAHEQYF. The CDR3 bases are TGCGCCAGCAGCTTCCTAGGACAGGGAGCCCACGAGCAGTACTTC.

The CDR3 here is CASSVATWVYSPLHF. DNA for the CDR3: TGTGCCAGCAGCGTAGCTACGTGGGTATATTCACCCCTCCACTTT. The chain is built from TRBV9 and TRBJ1-6, with D unresolved. The CDR3 sequence is 15 residues long. CDR1 is SGDLS, CDR2 YYNGEE, per germline. The V end was cut by 0 bases, the J end by 8 bases, with 12 bases between.

This clone was counted a single time. V is TRBV11-1 and J is TRBJ1-1; 8 bases align to TRBD1. Germline-derived CDR1 and CDR2 are SGHAT and FQDESV (reference sequence). The CDR3 totals 14 residues. With V trimmed by 5 bases and J by 0 bases, 2 bases remained unmatched. CDR3 nucleotide sequence: TGTGCCAGCAGCACGGACAGGGTGAACACTGAAGCTTTCTTT. It is translated as CASSTDRVNTEAFF.